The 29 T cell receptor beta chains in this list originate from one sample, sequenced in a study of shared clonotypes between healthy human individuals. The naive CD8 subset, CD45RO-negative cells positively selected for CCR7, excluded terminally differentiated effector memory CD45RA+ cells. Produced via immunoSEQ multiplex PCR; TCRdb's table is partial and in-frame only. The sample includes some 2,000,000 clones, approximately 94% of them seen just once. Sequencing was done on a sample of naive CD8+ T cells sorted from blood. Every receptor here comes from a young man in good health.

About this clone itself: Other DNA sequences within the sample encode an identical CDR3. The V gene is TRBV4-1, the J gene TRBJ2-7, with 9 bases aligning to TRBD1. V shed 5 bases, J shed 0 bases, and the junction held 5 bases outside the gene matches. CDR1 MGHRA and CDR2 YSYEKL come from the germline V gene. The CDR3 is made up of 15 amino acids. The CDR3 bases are TGCGCCAGCAGCTTAAGACAGGGGGGCTCCTACGAGCAGTACTTC. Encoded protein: CASSLRQGGSYEQYF.

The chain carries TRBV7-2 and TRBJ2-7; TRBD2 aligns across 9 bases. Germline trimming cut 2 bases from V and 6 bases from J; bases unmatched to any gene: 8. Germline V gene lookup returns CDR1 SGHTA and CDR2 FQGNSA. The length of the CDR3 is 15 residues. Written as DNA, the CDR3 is TGTGCCAGCAGCTTATATAGCGGGAGAGTTTCCGAGCAGTACTTC. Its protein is CASSLYSGRVSEQYF.

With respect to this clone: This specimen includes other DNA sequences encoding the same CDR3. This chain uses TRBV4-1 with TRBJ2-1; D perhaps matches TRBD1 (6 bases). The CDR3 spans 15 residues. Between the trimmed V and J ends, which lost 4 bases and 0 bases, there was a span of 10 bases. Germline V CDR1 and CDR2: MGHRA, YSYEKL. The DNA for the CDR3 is TGCGCCAGCAGCCCTACAGGGACCTCCTACAATGAGCAGTTCTTC. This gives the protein CASSPTGTSYNEQFF.

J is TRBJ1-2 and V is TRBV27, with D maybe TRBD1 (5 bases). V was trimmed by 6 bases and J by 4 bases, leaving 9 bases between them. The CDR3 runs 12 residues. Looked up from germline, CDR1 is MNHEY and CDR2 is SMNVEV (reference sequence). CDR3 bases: TGTGCCAGCAGATCCGGGGCCTATGGCTACACCTTC. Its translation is CASRSGAYGYTF.

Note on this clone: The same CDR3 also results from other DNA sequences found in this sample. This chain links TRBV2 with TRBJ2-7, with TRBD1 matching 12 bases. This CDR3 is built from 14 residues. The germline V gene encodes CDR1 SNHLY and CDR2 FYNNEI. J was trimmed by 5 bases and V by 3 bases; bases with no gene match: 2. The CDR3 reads CASSEGQGADEQYF. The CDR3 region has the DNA TGTGCCAGCAGTGAGGGACAGGGGGCCGACGAGCAGTACTTC. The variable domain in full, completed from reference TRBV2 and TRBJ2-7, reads EPEVTQTPSHQVTQMGQEVILRCVPISNHLYFYWYRQILGQKVEFLVSFYNNEISEKSEIFDDQFSVERPDGSNFTLKIRSTKLEDSAMYFCASSEGQGADEQYFGPGTRLTVT.

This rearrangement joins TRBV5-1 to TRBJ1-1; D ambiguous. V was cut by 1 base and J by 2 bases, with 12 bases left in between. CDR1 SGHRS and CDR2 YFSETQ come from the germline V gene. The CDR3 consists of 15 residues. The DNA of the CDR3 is TGCGCCAGCAGCTTGTACGGGTGGGGAAACACTGAAGCTTTCTTT. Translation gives CASSLYGWGNTEAFF.

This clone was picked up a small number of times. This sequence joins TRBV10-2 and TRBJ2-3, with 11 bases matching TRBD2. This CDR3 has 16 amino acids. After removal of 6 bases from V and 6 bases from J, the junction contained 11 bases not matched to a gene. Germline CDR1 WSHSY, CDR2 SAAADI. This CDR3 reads CASRILAGVGADTQYF. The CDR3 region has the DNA TGCGCCAGCAGGATACTAGCGGGAGTTGGGGCGGATACGCAGTATTTT.

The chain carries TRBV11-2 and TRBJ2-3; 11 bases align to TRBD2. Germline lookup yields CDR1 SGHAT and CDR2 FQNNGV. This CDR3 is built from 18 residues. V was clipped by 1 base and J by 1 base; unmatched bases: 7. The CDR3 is CASSLVFSGGGGTDTQYF. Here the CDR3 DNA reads TGTGCCAGCAGCTTAGTCTTTAGCGGGGGGGGAGGCACAGATACGCAGTATTTT.

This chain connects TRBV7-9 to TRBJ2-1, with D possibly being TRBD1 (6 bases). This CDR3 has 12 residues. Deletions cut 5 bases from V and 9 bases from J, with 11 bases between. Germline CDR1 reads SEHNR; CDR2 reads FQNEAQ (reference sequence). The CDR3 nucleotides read TGTGCCAGCAGCACAGGGTCAGGTGAGCAGTTCTTC. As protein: CASSTGSGEQFF.

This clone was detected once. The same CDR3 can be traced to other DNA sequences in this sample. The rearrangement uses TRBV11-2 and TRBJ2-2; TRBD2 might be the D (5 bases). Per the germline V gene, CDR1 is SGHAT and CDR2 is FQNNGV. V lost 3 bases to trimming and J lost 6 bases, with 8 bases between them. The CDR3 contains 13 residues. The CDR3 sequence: CASSLGVPGELFF. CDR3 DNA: TGTGCCAGCAGCTTGGGAGTCCCCGGGGAGCTGTTTTTT.

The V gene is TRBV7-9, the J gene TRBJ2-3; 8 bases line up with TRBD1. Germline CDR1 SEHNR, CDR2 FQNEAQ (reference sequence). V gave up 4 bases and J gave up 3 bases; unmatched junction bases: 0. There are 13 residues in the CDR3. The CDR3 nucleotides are TGTGCCAGCAGCTGGACAGGGACAGATACGCAGTATTTT. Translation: CASSWTGTDTQYF.

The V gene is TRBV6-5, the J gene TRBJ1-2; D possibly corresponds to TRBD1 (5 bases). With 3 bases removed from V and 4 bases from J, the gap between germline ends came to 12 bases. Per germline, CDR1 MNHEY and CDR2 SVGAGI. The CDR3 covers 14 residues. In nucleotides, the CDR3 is TGTGCCAGCAGTTATGTTGGGGGTGGCTATGGCTACACCTTC. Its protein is CASSYVGGGYGYTF.

The CDR3 spells CASSHTPGLDQPQHF. CDR3 coding DNA: TGTGCCAGCAGCCACACGCCGGGGCTCGATCAGCCCCAGCATTTT. This rearrangement joins TRBV11-2 to TRBJ1-5, with a possible D match to TRBD1 (5 bases). Deletions cut 5 bases from V and 5 bases from J, with 16 bases between. The germline gives CDR1 SGHAT, CDR2 FQNNGV. This CDR3 region has 15 residues.

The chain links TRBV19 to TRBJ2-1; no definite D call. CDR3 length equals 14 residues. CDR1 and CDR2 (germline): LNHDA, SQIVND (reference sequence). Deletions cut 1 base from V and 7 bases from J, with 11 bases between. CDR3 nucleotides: TGTGCCAGTAGTATAGTGCTAGAAACTAATGAGCAGTTCTTC. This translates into CASSIVLETNEQFF.

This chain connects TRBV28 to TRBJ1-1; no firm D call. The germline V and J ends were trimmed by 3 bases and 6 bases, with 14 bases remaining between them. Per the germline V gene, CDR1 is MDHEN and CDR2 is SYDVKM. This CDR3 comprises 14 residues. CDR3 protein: CASSFLPSGAEAFF. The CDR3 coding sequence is TGTGCCAGCAGTTTCCTTCCCTCGGGAGCTGAAGCTTTCTTT.

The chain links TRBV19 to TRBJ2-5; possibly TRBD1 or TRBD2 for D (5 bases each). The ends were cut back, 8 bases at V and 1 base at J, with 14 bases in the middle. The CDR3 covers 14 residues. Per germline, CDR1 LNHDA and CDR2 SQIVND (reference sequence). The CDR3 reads CASCPGTSQETQYF. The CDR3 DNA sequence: TGTGCCAGTTGTCCTGGGACCTCCCAAGAGACCCAGTACTTC.

CDR3 protein: CASTVTGTGGNTQYF. The CDR3 coding sequence is TGTGCCAGCACCGTGACAGGGACCGGTGGAAATACGCAGTATTTT. This chain connects TRBV6-6 to TRBJ2-3, with TRBD1 matching 7 bases. V was pared by 7 bases and J by 7 bases, with 14 bases of the junction left unmatched. The CDR3 consists of 15 residues. CDR1 is MNHNY and CDR2 is SVGAGI in the germline V gene (reference sequence).

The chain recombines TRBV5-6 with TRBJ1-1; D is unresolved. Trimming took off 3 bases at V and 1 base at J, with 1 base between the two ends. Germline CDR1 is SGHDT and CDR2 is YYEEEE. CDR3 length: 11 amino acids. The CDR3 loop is CASSWNTEAFF. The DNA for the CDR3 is TGTGCCAGCAGCTGGAACACTGAAGCTTTCTTT.

Here the CDR3 reads CASSQDRYYEQYF. The CDR3 DNA reads as TGCGCCAGCAGCCAAGACAGGTACTACGAGCAGTACTTC. The chain is built from TRBV4-3 and TRBJ2-7, with unresolved D. The germline gives CDR1 LGHNA, CDR2 YSLEER. This CDR3 comprises 13 residues. Trimming removed 0 bases at V and 3 bases at J, with 6 bases between.

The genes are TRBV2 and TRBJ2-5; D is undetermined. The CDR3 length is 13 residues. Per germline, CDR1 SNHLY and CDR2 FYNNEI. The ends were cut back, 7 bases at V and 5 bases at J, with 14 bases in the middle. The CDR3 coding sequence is TGTGCCAGCACTGACGGAGAGTTGGAGACCCAGTACTTC. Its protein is CASTDGELETQYF.

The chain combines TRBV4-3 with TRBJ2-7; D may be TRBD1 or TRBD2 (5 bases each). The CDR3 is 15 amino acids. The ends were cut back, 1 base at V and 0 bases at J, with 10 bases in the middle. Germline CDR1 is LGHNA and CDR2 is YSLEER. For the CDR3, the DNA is TGCGCCAGCAGCCAAGGGGGACCTGACTCCTACGAGCAGTACTTC. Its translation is CASSQGGPDSYEQYF.

CDR3 amino acids: CASSSHLGANTGELFF. The CDR3 region has the DNA TGTGCCAGCAGCTCACACCTTGGGGCGAACACCGGGGAGCTGTTTTTT. V and J are TRBV7-9 and TRBJ2-2; D unresolved. CDR3 length equals 16 residues. Germline values: CDR1 SEHNR, CDR2 FQNEAQ (reference sequence). V gave up 4 bases and J gave up 0 bases, with 12 bases separating them.

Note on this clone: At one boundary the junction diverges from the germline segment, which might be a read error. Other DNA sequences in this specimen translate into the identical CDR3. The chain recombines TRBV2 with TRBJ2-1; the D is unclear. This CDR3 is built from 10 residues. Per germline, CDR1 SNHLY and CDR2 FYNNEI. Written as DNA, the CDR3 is TGTGCCAGCGGTGACAATGAGCAGTTCTTC. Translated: CASGDNEQFF.

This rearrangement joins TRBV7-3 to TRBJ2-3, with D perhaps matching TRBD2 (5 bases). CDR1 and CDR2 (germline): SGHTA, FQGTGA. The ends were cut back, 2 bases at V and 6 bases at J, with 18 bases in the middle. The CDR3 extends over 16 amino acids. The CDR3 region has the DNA TGTGCCAGCAGCTTAGGTGTTAGCGCCGATGGGGATACGCAGTATTTT. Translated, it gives CASSLGVSADGDTQYF.

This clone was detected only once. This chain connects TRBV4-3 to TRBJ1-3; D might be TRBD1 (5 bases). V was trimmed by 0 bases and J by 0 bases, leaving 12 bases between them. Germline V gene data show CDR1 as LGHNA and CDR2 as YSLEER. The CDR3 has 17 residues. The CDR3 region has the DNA TGCGCCAGCAGCCAAGATAGGGAGGGACTCTCTGGAAACACCATATATTTT. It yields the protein CASSQDREGLSGNTIYF.

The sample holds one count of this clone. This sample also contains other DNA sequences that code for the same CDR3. The CDR3 nucleotides are TGTGCCAGCAGCCCGGGACTAGCGGTTTACGAGCAGTACTTC. Its translation is CASSPGLAVYEQYF. The V and J genes are TRBV7-2 and TRBJ2-7, with TRBD2 identical over 11 bases. The trim removed 5 bases at V and 4 bases at J, leaving 4 bases unmatched. In germline, CDR1 is SGHTA, CDR2 FQGNSA. The CDR3 is 14 residues long.

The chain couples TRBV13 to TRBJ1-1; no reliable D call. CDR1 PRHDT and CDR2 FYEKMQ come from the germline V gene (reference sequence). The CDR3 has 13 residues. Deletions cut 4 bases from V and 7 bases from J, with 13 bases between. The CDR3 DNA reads TGTGCCAGCAGCTCGGTCAACGGGATTGAAGCTTTCTTT. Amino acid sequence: CASSSVNGIEAFF.

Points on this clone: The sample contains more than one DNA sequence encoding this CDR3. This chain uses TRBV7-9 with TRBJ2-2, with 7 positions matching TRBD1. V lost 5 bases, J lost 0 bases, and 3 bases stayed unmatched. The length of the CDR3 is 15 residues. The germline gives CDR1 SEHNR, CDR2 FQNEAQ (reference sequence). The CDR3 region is CASSAGTANTGELFF. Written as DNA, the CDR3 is TGTGCCAGCAGCGCAGGGACAGCGAACACCGGGGAGCTGTTTTTT.

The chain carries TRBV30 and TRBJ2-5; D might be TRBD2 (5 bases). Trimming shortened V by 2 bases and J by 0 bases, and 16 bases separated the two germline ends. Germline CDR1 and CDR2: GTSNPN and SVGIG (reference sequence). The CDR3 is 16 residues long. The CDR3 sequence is CAWSLWGSRDQETQYF. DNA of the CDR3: TGTGCCTGGAGTCTATGGGGTTCGCGGGACCAAGAGACCCAGTACTTC. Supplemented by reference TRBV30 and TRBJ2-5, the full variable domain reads SQTIHQWPATLVQPVGSPLSLECTVEGTSNPNLYWYRQAAGRGLQLLFYSVGIGQISSEVPQNLSASRPQDRQFILSSKKLLLSDSGFYLCAWSLWGSRDQETQYFGPGTRLLVL.